This T cell receptor (beta chain) stems from a study of T cell responses to AZD1222 COVID-19 vaccine. General study points: The repertoires were collected only after the peak T cell response. Unmutated variant regions are reportedly the target of nearly half of TCRs that are spike-specific. Breadth and depth of Spike-specific TCRs rose after two AZD1222 doses. Possibly, clonal diversity was underestimated; donors were largely white British and included more females.

With regard to this clone: Its antigen is unknown.

The CDR3 extends over 17 amino acids. J gave up 10 bases and V 0 bases, and 13 bases lay outside the gene matches. Germline CDR1 is LGHDT and CDR2 is YNNKEL (reference sequence). This table comes from immunoSEQ multiplex PCR, and its TCRdb copy is limited to in-frame clones, with some not included. The table lists about 150,000 clones, about nine tenths of them singletons. The specimen comprised peripheral blood, sampled on day 0 of AZD1222 vaccination. The sequence derives from an adult in good health. The chain employs TRBV3-1 (or the pseudogene TRBV3-2) and TRBJ2-1, with TRBD2 identical over 9 bases. The CDR3 loop is CASSQDRPREGLREQFF. The DNA of the CDR3 is TGTGCCAGCAGCCAAGATCGGCCGCGGGAGGGCCTTAGGGAGCAGTTCTTC.